This T cell receptor (beta chain) was profiled in a study of blood T cells in healthy people across ages. Findings of the study overall: PBMC samples, being unsorted, prevented any conclusive comparison of naive and antigen-experienced cells. More naive CD4+ cells and higher diversity were found in long-lived than in aged donors.

Every sample yielded at least 6.5 million isolated PBMCs. No fewer than 5.5 micrograms of total RNA were isolated from every sample. With a J-beta primer mix and a sample-barcoded 5' primer, a second PCR ran roughly 6 to 11 cycles. TCRdb ran MiXCR on the 5' RACE reads and lists one entry per CDR3 protein. The sample lists some 750,000 distinct CDR3 sequences; about a fifth were seen once. This clonotype turned up a few times. Its antigen remains unidentified. CDR1 is DFQATT, CDR2 SNEGSKA, per germline (reference sequence). CDR3 size: 16 residues. V lost 0 bases and J 2 bases, leaving 15 bases between the germline ends.

V and J are TRBV20-1 and TRBJ2-3, with TRBD2 as a possible D gene (6 bases). This TCR was recovered from a man between 65 and 79 years old in good health. Sequenced input: blood. The CDR3 is CSARDPGEPFTDTQYF. The CDR3, as DNA: TGCAGTGCTAGAGATCCGGGAGAGCCATTCACAGATACGCAGTATTTT.